Sequencing of this TCR beta chain was carried out in a study of blood T cells in healthy people across ages. Study findings and constraints: With age, beta diversity per million T cells declined roughly linearly, significantly by roughly 40. Comparison with aged donors showed that long-lived donors had more naive CD4+ cells and higher diversity.

Then a second PCR, running roughly 7 to 11 cycles, was carried out with a sample-barcoded 5' primer and a J-beta primer mix. TCRdb re-called the 5' RACE reads through MiXCR, storing one row per CDR3 protein. In the table there are approximately 850,000 distinct CDR3 sequences, roughly 50% of which are singletons. This CDR3 spans 14 amino acids. Per germline, CDR1 MDHEN and CDR2 SYDVKM. The V gene lost 5 bases and the J gene lost 7 bases, with 17 bases spanning the gap. Details on this clonotype: The antigen remains unidentified.

This receptor was obtained from a man in his thirties or forties in good health. The chain couples TRBV28 to TRBJ1-2; possible D gene TRBD1, 5 bases. The sample comprised blood. CDR3 bases: TGTGCCAGCAGTCAAATATCCGATACAGGTGGCTACACCTTC. Residues: CASSQISDTGGYTF.